What follows is one T cell receptor (beta chain) and its context. The antigen is unknown. With 2 bases removed from V and 1 base from J, the gap between germline ends came to 14 bases. The germline CDR1 and CDR2 sequences are SGHTA and FQGNSA. The CDR3 has 16 residues. Assay used: immunoSEQ multiplex PCR; TCRdb lists only in-frame clones, some missing. The sample contains 2 million or so clones, about 95% of which appear only once. In the naive CD8 group, cells lacked CD45RO and were positively selected for CCR7, so terminally differentiated effector memory CD45RA+ cells were left out. These data come from a study of shared clonotypes between healthy human individuals. Study-level points and caveats: Rarefaction showed that sequencing of sorted subsets was incomplete (despite large depth).

This receptor was taken from a man aged 18-30 years in good health. Sequenced: naive CD8+ T cells sorted from blood. This chain uses TRBV7-2 with TRBJ2-5, with D tentatively TRBD1 (5 bases). The CDR3 region has the DNA TGTGCCAGCAGCTTATTGTTATTTGGGGCCCAAGAGACCCAGTACTTC. This sequence encodes CASSLLLFGAQETQYF.